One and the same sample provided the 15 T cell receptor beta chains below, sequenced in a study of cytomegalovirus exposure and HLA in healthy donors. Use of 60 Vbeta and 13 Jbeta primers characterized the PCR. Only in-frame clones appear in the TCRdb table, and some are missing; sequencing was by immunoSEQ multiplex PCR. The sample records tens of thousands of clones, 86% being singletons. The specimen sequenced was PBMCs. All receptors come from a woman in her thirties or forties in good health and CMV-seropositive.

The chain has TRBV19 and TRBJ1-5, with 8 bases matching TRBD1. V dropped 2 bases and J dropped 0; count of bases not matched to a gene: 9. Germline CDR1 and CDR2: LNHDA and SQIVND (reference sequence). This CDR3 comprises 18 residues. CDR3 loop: CASSIRDRNGLSNQPQHF. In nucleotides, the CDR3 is TGTGCCAGTAGTATAAGGGACAGGAACGGGCTTAGCAATCAGCCCCAGCATTTT.

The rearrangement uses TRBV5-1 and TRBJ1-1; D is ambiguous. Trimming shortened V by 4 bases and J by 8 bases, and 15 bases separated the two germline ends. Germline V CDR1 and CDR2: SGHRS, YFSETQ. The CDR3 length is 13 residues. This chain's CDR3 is CASSKDGGKEAFF. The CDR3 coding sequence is TGCGCCAGCAGCAAGGACGGAGGAAAAGAAGCTTTCTTT.

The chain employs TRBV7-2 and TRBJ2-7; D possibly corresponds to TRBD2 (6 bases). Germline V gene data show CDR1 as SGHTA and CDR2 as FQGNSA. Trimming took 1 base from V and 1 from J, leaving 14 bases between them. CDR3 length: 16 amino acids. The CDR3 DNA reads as TGTGCCAGCAGCTTAGTTACTGCGGGGAGGTCCTACGAGCAGTACTTC. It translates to CASSLVTAGRSYEQYF.

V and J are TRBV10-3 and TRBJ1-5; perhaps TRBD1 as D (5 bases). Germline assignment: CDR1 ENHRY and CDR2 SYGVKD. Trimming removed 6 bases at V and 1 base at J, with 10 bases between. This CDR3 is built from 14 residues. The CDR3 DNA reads TGTGCCATCAGCGTCGGGGGGAGCAATCAGCCCCAGCATTTT. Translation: CAISVGGSNQPQHF.

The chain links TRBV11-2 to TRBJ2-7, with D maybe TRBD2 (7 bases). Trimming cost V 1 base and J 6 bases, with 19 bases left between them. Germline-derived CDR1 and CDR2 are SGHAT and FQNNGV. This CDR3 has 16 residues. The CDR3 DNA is TGTGCCAGCAGCTTAGCAGCTGATCCGGGGGGCGCCGAGCAGTACTTC. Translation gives CASSLAADPGGAEQYF.

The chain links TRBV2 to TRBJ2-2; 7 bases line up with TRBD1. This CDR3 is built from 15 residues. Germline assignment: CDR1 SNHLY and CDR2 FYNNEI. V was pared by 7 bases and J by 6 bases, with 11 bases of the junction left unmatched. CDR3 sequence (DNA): TGTGCCAGCACTTCCGACAGGGCCGGGGCCGGGGAGCTGTTTTTT. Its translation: CASTSDRAGAGELFF. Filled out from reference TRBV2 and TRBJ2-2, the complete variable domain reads EPEVTQTPSHQVTQMGQEVILRCVPISNHLYFYWYRQILGQKVEFLVSFYNNEISEKSEIFDDQFSVERPDGSNFTLKIRSTKLEDSAMYFCASTSDRAGAGELFFGEGSRLTVL.

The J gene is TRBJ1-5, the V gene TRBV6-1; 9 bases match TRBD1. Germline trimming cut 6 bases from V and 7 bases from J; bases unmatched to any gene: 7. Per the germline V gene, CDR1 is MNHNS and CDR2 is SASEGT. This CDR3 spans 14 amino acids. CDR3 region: CASRATGGWQPQHF. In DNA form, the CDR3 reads TGTGCCAGCAGGGCCACAGGGGGCTGGCAGCCCCAGCATTTT.

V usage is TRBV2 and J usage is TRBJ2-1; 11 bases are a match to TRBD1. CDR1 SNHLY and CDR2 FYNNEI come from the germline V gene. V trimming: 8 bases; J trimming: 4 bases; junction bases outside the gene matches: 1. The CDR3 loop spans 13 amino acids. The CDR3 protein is CASRDRGYNEQFF. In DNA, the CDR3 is TGTGCCAGCCGGGACAGGGGGTACAATGAGCAGTTCTTC.

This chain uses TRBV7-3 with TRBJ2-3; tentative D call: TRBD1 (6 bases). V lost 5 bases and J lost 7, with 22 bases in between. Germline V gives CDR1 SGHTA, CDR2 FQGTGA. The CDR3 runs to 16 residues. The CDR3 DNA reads TGTGCCAGCAGCCCACAGGGACCGCAGGGGTATCATACGCAGTATTTT. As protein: CASSPQGPQGYHTQYF.

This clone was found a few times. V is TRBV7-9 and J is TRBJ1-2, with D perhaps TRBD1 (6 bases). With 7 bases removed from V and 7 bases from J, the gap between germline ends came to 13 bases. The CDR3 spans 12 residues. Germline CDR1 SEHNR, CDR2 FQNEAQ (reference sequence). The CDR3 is CASTEAQGGYTF. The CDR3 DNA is TGTGCCAGCACGGAGGCACAGGGTGGCTACACCTTC.

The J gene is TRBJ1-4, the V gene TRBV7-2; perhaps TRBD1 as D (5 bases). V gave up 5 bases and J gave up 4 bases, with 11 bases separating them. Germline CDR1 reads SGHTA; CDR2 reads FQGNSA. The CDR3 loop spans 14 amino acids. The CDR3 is CASSPTAGNEKLFF. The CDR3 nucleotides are TGTGCCAGCAGCCCGACAGCCGGTAATGAAAAACTGTTTTTT.

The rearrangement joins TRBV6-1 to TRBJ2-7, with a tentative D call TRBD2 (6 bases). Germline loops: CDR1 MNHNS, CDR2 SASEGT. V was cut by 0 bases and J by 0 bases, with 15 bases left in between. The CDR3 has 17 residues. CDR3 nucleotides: TGTGCCAGCAGTGAAGCGCTTCCCGGGGGAAACTCCTACGAGCAGTACTTC. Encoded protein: CASSEALPGGNSYEQYF.

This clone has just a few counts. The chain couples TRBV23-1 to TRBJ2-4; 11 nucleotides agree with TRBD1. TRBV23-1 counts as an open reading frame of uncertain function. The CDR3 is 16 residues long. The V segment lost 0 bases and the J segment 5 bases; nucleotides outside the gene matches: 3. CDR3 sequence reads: CASSQSGQGAENIQYF. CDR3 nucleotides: TGCGCCAGCAGTCAATCCGGACAGGGGGCGGAAAACATTCAGTACTTC.

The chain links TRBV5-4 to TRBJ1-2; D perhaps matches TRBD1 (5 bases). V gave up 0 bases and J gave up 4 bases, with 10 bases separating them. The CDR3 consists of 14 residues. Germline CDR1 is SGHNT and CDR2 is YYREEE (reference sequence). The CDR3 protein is CASSLAGLPYGYTF. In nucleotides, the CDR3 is TGTGCCAGCAGCTTGGCGGGACTCCCCTATGGCTACACCTTC.

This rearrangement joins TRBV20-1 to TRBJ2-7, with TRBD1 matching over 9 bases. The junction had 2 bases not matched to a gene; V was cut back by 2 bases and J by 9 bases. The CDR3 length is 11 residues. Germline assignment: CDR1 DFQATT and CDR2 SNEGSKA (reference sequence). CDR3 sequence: CSARSDRGQYF. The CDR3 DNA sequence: TGCAGTGCTAGATCGGACAGGGGGCAGTACTTC.